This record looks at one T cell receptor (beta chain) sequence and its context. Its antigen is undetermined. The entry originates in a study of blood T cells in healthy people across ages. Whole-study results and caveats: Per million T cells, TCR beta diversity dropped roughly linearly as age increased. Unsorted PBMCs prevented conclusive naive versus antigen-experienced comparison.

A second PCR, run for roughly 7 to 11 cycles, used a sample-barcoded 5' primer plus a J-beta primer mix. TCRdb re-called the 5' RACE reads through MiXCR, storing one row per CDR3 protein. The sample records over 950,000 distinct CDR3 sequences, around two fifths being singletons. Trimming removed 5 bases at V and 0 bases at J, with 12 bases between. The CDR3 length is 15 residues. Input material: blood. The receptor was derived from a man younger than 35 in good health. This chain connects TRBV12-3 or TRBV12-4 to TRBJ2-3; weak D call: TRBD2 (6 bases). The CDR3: CASSAGTASTDTQYF. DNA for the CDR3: TGTGCCAGCAGTGCCGGGACTGCTAGCACAGATACGCAGTATTTT.